The T cell receptor (beta chain) described here comes from a study of blood T cell repertoires in COVID-19. About the study: Whether acute or convalescent, the COVID-19 samples came from the United States, Italy and Spain. Nucleic acid was either cDNA or gDNA, and it came from T cells, B-cell-depleted T cells, or PBMCs.

This clone came up a few times. Source study methods: Estimation of nucleated cell counts relied on the amplification of reference gene primers. Sequencing used immunoSEQ multiplex PCR; TCRdb keeps in-frame clones, though not all of them. Clonal size and the V and J genes are those of that table, whereas D and trimming came from the DNA. The data show about 86,000 clones, under 85% seen once. This CDR3 contains 13 residues. The V gene's germline CDR1 is MNHEY and CDR2 SMNVEV (reference sequence). V was clipped by 2 bases and J by 7 bases, with 9 bases between them. This TCR came from a man between 65 and 80 years old with acute or convalescent COVID-19. The chain combines TRBV27 with TRBJ2-1, with D possibly TRBD1 on 5 matching bases. Input material: peripheral blood. The CDR3 DNA reads TGTGCCAGCAGTTTAGGGGCCCCGAATGAGCAGTTCTTC. It specifies CASSLGAPNEQFF.